This TCR beta chain comes out of a study of CD8 T cells in ankylosing spondylitis. Broader study findings: Certain motif variants had earlier been reported in reactive arthritis synovial fluid and blood. Seemingly distinctive of ankylosing spondylitis blood was a TCR beta motif formed by eight highly homologous variants. It was reported that disease-linked clones were significantly enriched in matched ankylosing spondylitis synovial fluid.

At least ten counts were recorded for this clonotype. Its antigen is undetermined. Library preparation for TCR beta used quantitative 5'-RACE with molecular barcodes. MiXCR, applied by TCRdb to the 5' RACE reads, yields one record per CDR3 protein. The sample holds some 150,000 distinct CDR3 sequences, roughly 10% seen once. The CDR3 extends over 11 amino acids. The V end was cut by 4 bases, the J end by 15 bases, with 10 bases between. Germline CDR1 and CDR2: MDHEN and SYDVKM. This TCR derives from a female donor with ankylosing spondylitis or in good health (not recorded which). The sequencing input was blood, either unsorted or a sorted T cell fraction (not recorded which). The gene calls are TRBV28 and TRBJ1-6; D gene unclear. The CDR3 region has the DNA TGTGCCAGCAGTTCAACTCGGTTCCTCCACTTT. Translating gives CASSSTRFLHF.